One and the same sample provided the 30 T cell receptor beta chains below, sequenced in a study of CD8 T cells in Susac syndrome. Reverse transcription used roughly 0.5 to 1 ug RNA and random hexamers. Each CDR3 protein is one row after TCRdb ran MiXCR on the immunoSEQ multiplex PCR reads. Among about 130,000 distinct CDR3 sequences listed, 93% were seen once. Specimen: CD8+ T cells from PBMCs. The source is a human donor with multiple sclerosis.

This chain uses TRBV9 with TRBJ2-1, with D unclear. The V gene's germline CDR1 is SGDLS and CDR2 YYNGEE. V lost 3 bases to trimming and J lost 3 bases, with 13 bases between them. This CDR3 spans 15 amino acids. As DNA, the CDR3 is TGTGCCAGCAGCGCAGAGGTAGTAGGCTACAATGAGCAGTTCTTC. Its translation: CASSAEVVGYNEQFF. Full variable domain (outside the CDR3, taken from reference TRBV9 and TRBJ2-1): DSGVTQTPKHLITATGQRVTLRCSPRSGDLSVYWYQQSLDQGLQFLIQYYNGEERAKGNILERFSAQQFPDLHSELNLSSLELGDSALYFCASSAEVVGYNEQFFGPGTRLTVL.

The rearrangement joins TRBV4-1 to TRBJ1-2; perhaps TRBD1 as D (6 bases). The CDR3 has 14 amino acids. The germline V gene has CDR1 MGHRA and CDR2 YSYEKL. V dropped 1 base and J dropped 8 bases, with 14 bases sitting between them. CDR3: CASSQGNRARGYTF. The CDR3, as DNA: TGCGCCAGCAGCCAAGGTAACAGGGCGCGAGGCTACACCTTC.

The chain employs TRBV4-1 and TRBJ2-5; 9 bases match TRBD2. Germline trimming cut 4 bases from V and 4 bases from J; bases unmatched to any gene: 16. Germline-derived CDR1 and CDR2 are MGHRA and YSYEKL. This CDR3 has 18 amino acids. The CDR3 region has the DNA TGCGCCAGCAGCCCGCGGGGCGGGGGGGCTCTAGTCAGAGAGACCCAGTACTTC. Translated: CASSPRGGGALVRETQYF.

The chain joins TRBV4-1 to TRBJ1-2; D uncertain. Germline values: CDR1 MGHRA, CDR2 YSYEKL. The CDR3 is 15 amino acids. Trimming left V 0 bases short and J 4 bases short, with 12 bases between. CDR3 bases: TGCGCCAGCAGCCAAGAGCGTTCGGGGAGCTATGGCTACACCTTC. Its translation is CASSQERSGSYGYTF.

The V gene is TRBV7-9, the J gene TRBJ1-2; a possible D gene is TRBD1 (5 bases). Germline V gene sequence: CDR1 SEHNR, CDR2 FQNEAQ (reference sequence). This CDR3 has 16 residues. Trimming took off 5 bases at V and 3 bases at J, with 19 bases between the two ends. This CDR3 reads CASSPGRMQDHYGYTF. The CDR3 DNA reads TGTGCCAGCAGCCCAGGGCGGATGCAGGATCACTATGGCTACACCTTC.

The chain uses TRBV20-1 and TRBJ1-1; 11 nucleotides agree with TRBD1. J was trimmed by 1 base and V by 0 bases; bases with no gene match: 13. The CDR3 spans 19 residues. CDR1 and CDR2 (germline): DFQATT, SNEGSKA (reference sequence). In DNA form, the CDR3 reads TGCAGTGCTAGAGATTCGAGGGACAGGGGGTCAACCACGAACACTGAAGCTTTCTTT. Amino acid sequence: CSARDSRDRGSTTNTEAFF.

The chain recombines TRBV20-1 with TRBJ1-2; 7 nucleotides line up with TRBD1. The CDR3 contains 14 residues. Germline V CDR1 and CDR2: DFQATT, SNEGSKA (reference sequence). The V segment lost 0 bases and the J segment 4 bases; nucleotides outside the gene matches: 5. CDR3 region: CSARETGKGYGYTF. CDR3 nucleotides: TGCAGTGCTAGAGAGACAGGGAAGGGCTATGGCTACACCTTC.

The chain recombines TRBV10-2 with TRBJ2-1; tentatively, D is TRBD2 (5 bases). Germline V CDR1 and CDR2: WSHSY, SAAADI. Deletions cut 3 bases from V and 1 base from J, with 13 bases between. The CDR3 has 16 amino acids. The CDR3 loop reads CASSDGPSPSYNEQFF. In DNA, the CDR3 is TGCGCCAGCAGTGACGGCCCTAGCCCTTCCTACAATGAGCAGTTCTTC.

The chain couples TRBV9 to TRBJ1-1; D might be TRBD1 (6 bases). The CDR3 spans 15 residues. The V end lost 3 bases, the J end lost 2 bases, and 14 bases lay between the germline ends. Germline V lookup: CDR1 SGDLS, CDR2 YYNGEE. CDR3 amino acids: CASSAWTATNTEAFF. CDR3 in DNA: TGTGCCAGCAGCGCCTGGACAGCTACTAACACTGAAGCTTTCTTT.

The genes are TRBV7-3 and TRBJ2-3, with 9 bases matching TRBD2. J was trimmed by 2 bases and V by 3 bases; bases with no gene match: 6. This CDR3 contains 16 residues. The germline V gene has CDR1 SGHTA and CDR2 FQGTGA. The CDR3 spells CASSLEAGGTTDTQYF. In DNA, the CDR3 is TGTGCCAGCAGCTTGGAAGCGGGAGGCACCACAGATACGCAGTATTTT.

The chain couples TRBV19 to TRBJ1-2; D is perhaps TRBD1 (5 bases). The CDR3 runs 16 residues. Deletions cut 3 bases from V and 0 bases from J, with 14 bases between. CDR1 is LNHDA and CDR2 is SQIVND in the germline V gene (reference sequence). The CDR3 bases are TGTGCCAGTAGTATGGCGAGACAGCCTTCTAACTATGGCTACACCTTC. It encodes CASSMARQPSNYGYTF.

The chain joins TRBV6-5 to TRBJ2-1, with 9 bases aligning to TRBD1. Trimming at V came to 7 bases and at J to 5 bases, leaving 9 bases not matched to a gene. Germline V gene lookup returns CDR1 MNHEY and CDR2 SVGAGI. This CDR3 region has 15 residues. In DNA form, the CDR3 reads TGTGCCAGCAAAAGCGGGACAGGGTTAAACAATGAGCAGTTCTTC. Translation: CASKSGTGLNNEQFF.

This clonotype was counted once. The chain carries TRBV9 and TRBJ1-4, with a weak D call TRBD1 (6 bases). There are 16 residues in the CDR3. CDR1 SGDLS and CDR2 YYNGEE come from the germline V gene. V gave up 3 bases and J gave up 7 bases, with 19 bases separating them. Written as DNA, the CDR3 is TGTGCCAGCAGCGAGGGAACGAACAGGGTCGGTGAAAAACTGTTTTTT. This translates into CASSEGTNRVGEKLFF.

The V gene is TRBV28, the J gene TRBJ2-7; 9 positions match TRBD1. CDR3 size: 15 residues. CDR1 and CDR2 from the germline V gene are MDHEN and SYDVKM. V trimming: 5 bases; J trimming: 1 base; junction bases outside the gene matches: 6. The CDR3 DNA sequence: TGTGCCAGCAGTCTTGGGACAGGGTGGTCCTACGAGCAGTACTTC. Its protein product is CASSLGTGWSYEQYF.

The chain combines TRBV7-3 with TRBJ2-3, with TRBD2 matching over 11 bases. The ends lost 5 bases at V and 2 bases at J; junction bases unmatched: 15. This CDR3 has 19 amino acids. CDR1 is SGHTA and CDR2 is FQGTGA in the germline V gene. The DNA for the CDR3 is TGTGCCAGCAGCCTTTTACCCCCGGGACTAGCGGTTCACACAGATACGCAGTATTTT. Protein product: CASSLLPPGLAVHTDTQYF.

V and J are TRBV6-2 or TRBV6-3 and TRBJ2-5; TRBD2 matches 14 bases. The V gene's germline CDR1 is MNHEY and CDR2 SVGEGT. The trim removed 2 bases at V and 6 bases at J, leaving 5 bases unmatched. There are 16 residues in the CDR3. The CDR3 nucleotides are TGTGCCAGCAGTTACGTGACTAGCGGGGGGGGAAAGACCCAGTACTTC. This sequence encodes CASSYVTSGGGKTQYF.

This chain connects TRBV5-4 to TRBJ1-1, with 9 bases fitting TRBD1. This CDR3 has 16 amino acids. The germline V gene encodes CDR1 SGHNT and CDR2 YYREEE (reference sequence). The J segment lost 2 bases and the V segment lost 4 bases, leaving 9 bases of the junction unmatched. The CDR3 is CASSQRHRGRNTEAFF. In nucleotides, the CDR3 is TGTGCCAGCAGCCAGCGACACAGGGGGCGAAACACTGAAGCTTTCTTT.

Turning to this clonotype: The DNA is left out, because the CDR3 cannot be placed on it with certainty; the CDR3 is given as TCRdb lists it. The gene calls are TRBV28 and TRBJ2-7; TRBD1 is the table's D call and was not checked against the DNA. The CDR3 region is 12 residues in length, termini included. Germline CDR1 and CDR2: MDHEN and SYDVKM. The CDR3: CASSTSRGEQYF.

This clonotype appeared once. The V and J genes are TRBV5-6 and TRBJ1-6, with 9 bases identical to TRBD1. The CDR3 extends over 16 amino acids. V gave up 0 bases and J gave up 10 bases; unmatched junction bases: 8. Looked up from germline, CDR1 is SGHDT and CDR2 is YYEEEE. The CDR3 sequence: CASSLDQDRGSSPLHF. The CDR3 DNA follows: TGTGCCAGCAGCTTGGACCAGGACAGGGGTAGCTCACCCCTCCACTTT.

The chain combines TRBV13 with TRBJ2-7; possible D gene TRBD1, 7 bases. The V and J ends lost 5 bases and 4 bases respectively, with 15 bases between them. The germline V gene has CDR1 PRHDT and CDR2 FYEKMQ (reference sequence). This CDR3 contains 14 residues. Written as DNA, the CDR3 is TGTGCCAGCAGCCCGGGGGACAGAAGATACGAGCAGTACTTC. Its translation: CASSPGDRRYEQYF.

This chain joins TRBV5-6 and TRBJ2-2, with D hard to call. V gave up 1 base and J gave up 0 bases, with 1 base separating them. CDR1 and CDR2 (germline): SGHDT, YYEEEE. CDR3 length: 13 amino acids. The CDR3 sequence: CASSLTNTGELFF. DNA for the CDR3: TGTGCCAGCAGCTTGACGAACACCGGGGAGCTGTTTTTT.

Written as DNA, the CDR3 is TGTGCCAGCAGTCGACGACAGGGGGCATATACCGGGGAGCTGTTTTTT. This translates into CASSRRQGAYTGELFF. This chain joins TRBV7-9 and TRBJ2-2; the match to TRBD1 covers 10 bases. This CDR3 is built from 16 residues. Germline CDR1 and CDR2: SEHNR and FQNEAQ (reference sequence). V lost 6 bases to trimming and J lost 5 bases; unmatched junction nucleotides: 9. Looking up the rest from reference TRBV7-9 and TRBJ2-2 gives the full variable domain: DTGVSQNPRHKITKRGQNVTFRCDPISEHNRLYWYRQTLGQGPEFLTYFQNEAQLEKSRLLSDRFSAERPKGSFSTLEIQRTEQGDSAMYLCASSRRQGAYTGELFFGEGSRLTVL.

The chain combines TRBV4-1 with TRBJ2-7; D is possibly TRBD2 (5 bases). The CDR3 has 15 amino acids. The germline V gene has CDR1 MGHRA and CDR2 YSYEKL. Trimming pared 2 bases from V and 0 bases from J, leaving 11 bases between. CDR3 nucleotides: TGCGCCAGCAGCCAAACACGGGAACTCTCCTACGAGCAGTACTTC. Translating gives CASSQTRELSYEQYF.

The chain carries TRBV5-6 and TRBJ2-2; possible D gene TRBD2, 6 bases. Trimming removed 0 bases from V and 0 bases from J, with 9 bases in between. The CDR3 extends over 16 amino acids. Germline V gives CDR1 SGHDT, CDR2 YYEEEE. CDR3 amino acids: CASSLGASANTGELFF. CDR3 nucleotides: TGTGCCAGCAGCTTGGGAGCTAGCGCGAACACCGGGGAGCTGTTTTTT.

V is TRBV5-6 and J is TRBJ2-3; possible D gene TRBD2, 6 bases. Per germline, CDR1 SGHDT and CDR2 YYEEEE. The V and J ends lost 2 bases and 2 bases respectively, with 15 bases between them. This CDR3 has 16 residues. This CDR3 reads CASSLPAGIYTDTQYF. CDR3 nucleotides: TGTGCCAGCAGCTTACCGGCGGGGATATACACAGATACGCAGTATTTT.

The V and J genes are TRBV29-1 and TRBJ2-5; no clear D gene. This CDR3 comprises 12 residues. Germline CDR1 reads SQVTM; CDR2 reads ANQGSEA. V lost 6 bases and J lost 1, with 9 bases in between. CDR3 sequence reads: CSVGRIQETQYF. The CDR3 DNA reads as TGCAGCGTAGGGCGGATCCAAGAGACCCAGTACTTC.

CDR3 in DNA: TGTGCCATCAGTCTAGACCGGGTAGGACATTTTTACGAGCAGTACTTC. It specifies CAISLDRVGHFYEQYF. This sequence joins TRBV10-3 and TRBJ2-7, with TRBD1 as a possible D gene (5 bases). Trimming removed 5 bases at V and 4 bases at J, with 21 bases between. The CDR3 extends over 16 amino acids. Per the germline V gene, CDR1 is ENHRY and CDR2 is SYGVKD.

This chain connects TRBV27 to TRBJ1-6; D not resolved. Trimming removed 4 bases from V and 10 bases from J, with 17 bases in between. The V gene's germline CDR1 is MNHEY and CDR2 SMNVEV (reference sequence). The CDR3 is 15 residues long. The DNA of the CDR3 is TGTGCCAGCAGTTCACCCCCCCGAGGCCCCTCACCCCTCCACTTT. Residues: CASSSPPRGPSPLHF.

The count of this clonotype is one. The V and J genes are TRBV9 and TRBJ1-2, with 10 bases aligning to TRBD1. V shed 1 base, J shed 6 bases, and the junction held 6 bases outside the gene matches. Germline values: CDR1 SGDLS, CDR2 YYNGEE. This CDR3 comprises 15 residues. The CDR3 spells CASSVPRTGGHGYTF. The CDR3 DNA is TGTGCCAGCAGCGTACCCAGGACAGGGGGTCATGGCTACACCTTC.

The chain carries TRBV7-9 and TRBJ1-5; possibly TRBD1 for D (6 bases). Germline CDR1 is SEHNR and CDR2 is FQNEAQ (reference sequence). Trimming pared 5 bases from V and 3 bases from J, leaving 17 bases between. The CDR3 extends over 16 amino acids. The chain's CDR3 is CASSRARGHDNQPQHF. The CDR3, as DNA: TGTGCCAGCAGCAGAGCAAGGGGACATGACAATCAGCCCCAGCATTTT.